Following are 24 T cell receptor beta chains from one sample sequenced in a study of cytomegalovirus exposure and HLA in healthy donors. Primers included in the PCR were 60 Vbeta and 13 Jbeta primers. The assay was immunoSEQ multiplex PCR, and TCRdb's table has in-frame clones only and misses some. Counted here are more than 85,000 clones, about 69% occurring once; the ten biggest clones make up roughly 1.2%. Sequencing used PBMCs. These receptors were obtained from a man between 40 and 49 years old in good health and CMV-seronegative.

CDR3 in amino acids: CASSLAGFGTGELFF. The CDR3 nucleotides are TGTGCCAGCAGTCTAGCGGGCTTTGGAACCGGGGAGCTGTTTTTT. The chain joins TRBV2 to TRBJ2-2; 8 bases align to TRBD2. The J segment lost 5 bases and the V segment lost 5 bases, leaving 7 bases of the junction unmatched. The CDR3 covers 15 residues. The germline CDR1 and CDR2 sequences are SNHLY and FYNNEI.

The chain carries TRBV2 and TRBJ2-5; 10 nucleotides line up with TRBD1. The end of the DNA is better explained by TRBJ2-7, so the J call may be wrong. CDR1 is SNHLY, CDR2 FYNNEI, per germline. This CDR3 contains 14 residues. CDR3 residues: CASSIDRGLGEQYF. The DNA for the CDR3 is TGTGCCAGCAGTATAGACAGGGGGCTCGGCGAGCAGTACTTC.

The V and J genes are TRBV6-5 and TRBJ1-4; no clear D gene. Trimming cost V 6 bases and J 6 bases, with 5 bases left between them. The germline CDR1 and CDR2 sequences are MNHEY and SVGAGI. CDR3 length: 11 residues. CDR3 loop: CASRHYEKLFF. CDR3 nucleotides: TGTGCCAGCAGGCACTATGAAAAACTGTTTTTT.

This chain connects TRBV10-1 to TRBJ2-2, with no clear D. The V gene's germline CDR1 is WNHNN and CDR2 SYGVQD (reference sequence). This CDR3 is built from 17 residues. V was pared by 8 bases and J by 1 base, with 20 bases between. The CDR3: CASPYPEWRGNTGELFF. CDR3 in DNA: TGCGCCAGCCCCTACCCGGAATGGCGAGGGAACACCGGGGAGCTGTTTTTT.

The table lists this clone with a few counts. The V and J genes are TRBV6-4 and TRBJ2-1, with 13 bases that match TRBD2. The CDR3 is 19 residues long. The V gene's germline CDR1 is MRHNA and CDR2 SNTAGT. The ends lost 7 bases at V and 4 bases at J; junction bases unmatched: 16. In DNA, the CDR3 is TGTGCCAGCAACCCCTCGACTAGCGGGAGGCCCTCGTGGTACAATGAGCAGTTCTTC. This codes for CASNPSTSGRPSWYNEQFF.

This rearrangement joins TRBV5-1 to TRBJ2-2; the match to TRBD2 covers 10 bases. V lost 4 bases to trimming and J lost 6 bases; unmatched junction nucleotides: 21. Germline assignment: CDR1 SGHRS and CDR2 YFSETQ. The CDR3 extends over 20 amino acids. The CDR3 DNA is TGCGCCAGCAGCACCCCACTAGCGGGGAGGAAATTGGGTTTGGCCGGGGAGCTGTTTTTT. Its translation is CASSTPLAGRKLGLAGELFF.

CDR3 nucleotide sequence: TGTGCCAGCAGCGGAACTAGCGGGGGGGCCTCCGAGCAGTACTTC. This codes for CASSGTSGGASEQYF. V and J are TRBV9 and TRBJ2-7; 13 bases match TRBD2. With 3 bases clipped from V and 6 bases from J, the junction kept 6 bases outside the gene matches. Germline CDR1 is SGDLS and CDR2 is YYNGEE. This CDR3 is 15 amino acids long. Drawing the rest from reference TRBV9 and TRBJ2-7, the complete variable domain is DSGVTQTPKHLITATGQRVTLRCSPRSGDLSVYWYQQSLDQGLQFLIQYYNGEERAKGNILERFSAQQFPDLHSELNLSSLELGDSALYFCASSGTSGGASEQYFGPGTRLTVT.

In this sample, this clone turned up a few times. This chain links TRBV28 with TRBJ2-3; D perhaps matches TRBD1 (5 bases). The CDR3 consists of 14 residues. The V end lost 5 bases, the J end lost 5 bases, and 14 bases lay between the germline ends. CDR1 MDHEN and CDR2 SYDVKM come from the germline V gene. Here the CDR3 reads CASSLGVQIDTQYF. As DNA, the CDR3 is TGTGCCAGCAGTCTAGGGGTCCAGATAGATACGCAGTATTTT.

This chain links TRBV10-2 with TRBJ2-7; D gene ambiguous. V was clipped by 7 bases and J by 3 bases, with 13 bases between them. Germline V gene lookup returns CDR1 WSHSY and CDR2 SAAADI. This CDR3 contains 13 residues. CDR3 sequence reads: CASTIFERYEQYF. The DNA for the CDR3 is TGCGCCAGCACAATATTCGAGCGCTACGAGCAGTACTTC.

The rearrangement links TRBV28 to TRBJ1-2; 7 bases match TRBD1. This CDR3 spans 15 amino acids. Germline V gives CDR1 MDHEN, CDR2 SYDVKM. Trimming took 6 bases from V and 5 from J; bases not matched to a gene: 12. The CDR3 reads CASSATEARGYGYTF. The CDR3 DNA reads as TGTGCCAGCAGCGCGACGGAAGCCAGGGGGTATGGCTACACCTTC.

CDR3 residues: CASSEEYEQYF. As DNA, the CDR3 is TGTGCCAGCAGTGAGGAGTACGAGCAGTACTTC. The chain joins TRBV2 to TRBJ2-7; D remains unclear. V lost 3 bases to trimming and J lost 4 bases, with 4 bases between them. The CDR3 consists of 11 residues. Germline CDR1 is SNHLY and CDR2 is FYNNEI.

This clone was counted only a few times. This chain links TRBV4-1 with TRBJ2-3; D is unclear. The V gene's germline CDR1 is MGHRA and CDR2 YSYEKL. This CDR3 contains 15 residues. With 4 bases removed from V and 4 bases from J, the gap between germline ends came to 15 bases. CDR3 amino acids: CASSPLGLDPDTQYF. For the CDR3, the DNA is TGCGCCAGCAGCCCCCTCGGGTTAGACCCAGATACGCAGTATTTT.

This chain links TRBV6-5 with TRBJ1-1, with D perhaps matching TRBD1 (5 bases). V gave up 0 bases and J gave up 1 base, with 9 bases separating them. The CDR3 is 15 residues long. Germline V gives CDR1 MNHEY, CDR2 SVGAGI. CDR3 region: CASSYSGHPNTEAFF. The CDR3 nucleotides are TGTGCCAGCAGTTACTCAGGACACCCGAACACTGAAGCTTTCTTT.

CDR3 sequence (DNA): TGCGCCAGCAGCTGGGACATGTCCTACGAGCAGTACTTC. Translated: CASSWDMSYEQYF. The rearrangement uses TRBV5-1 and TRBJ2-7; a possible D gene is TRBD1 (6 bases). In germline, CDR1 is SGHRS, CDR2 YFSETQ. This CDR3 region has 13 residues. V was pared by 3 bases and J by 1 base, with 8 bases between.

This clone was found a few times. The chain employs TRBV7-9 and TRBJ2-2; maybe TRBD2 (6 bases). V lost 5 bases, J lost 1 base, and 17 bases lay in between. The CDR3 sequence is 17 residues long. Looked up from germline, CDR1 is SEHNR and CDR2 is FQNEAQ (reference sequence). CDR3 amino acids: CASSRRLPGLNTGELFF. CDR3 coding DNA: TGTGCCAGCAGCCGACGACTCCCGGGACTGAACACCGGGGAGCTGTTTTTT.

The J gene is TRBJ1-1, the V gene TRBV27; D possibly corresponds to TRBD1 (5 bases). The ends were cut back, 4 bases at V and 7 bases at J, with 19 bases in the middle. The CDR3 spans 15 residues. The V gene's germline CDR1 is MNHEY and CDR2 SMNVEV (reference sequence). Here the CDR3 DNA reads TGTGCCAGCAGTTACACCCGAGGAGGGGCCGATGAAGCTTTCTTT. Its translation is CASSYTRGGADEAFF.

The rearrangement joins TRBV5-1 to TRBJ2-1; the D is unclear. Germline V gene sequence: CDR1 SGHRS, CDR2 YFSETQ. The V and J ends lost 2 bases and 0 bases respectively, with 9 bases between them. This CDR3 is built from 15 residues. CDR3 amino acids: CASSFDPSSYNEQFF. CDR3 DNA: TGCGCCAGCAGCTTTGATCCCAGCTCCTACAATGAGCAGTTCTTC.

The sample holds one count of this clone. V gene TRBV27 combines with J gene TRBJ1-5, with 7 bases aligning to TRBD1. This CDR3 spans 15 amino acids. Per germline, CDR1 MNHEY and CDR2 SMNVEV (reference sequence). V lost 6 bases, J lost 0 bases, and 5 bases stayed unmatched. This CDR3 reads CASRRTGHSNQPQHF. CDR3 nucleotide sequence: TGTGCCAGCAGACGGACAGGACATAGCAATCAGCCCCAGCATTTT.

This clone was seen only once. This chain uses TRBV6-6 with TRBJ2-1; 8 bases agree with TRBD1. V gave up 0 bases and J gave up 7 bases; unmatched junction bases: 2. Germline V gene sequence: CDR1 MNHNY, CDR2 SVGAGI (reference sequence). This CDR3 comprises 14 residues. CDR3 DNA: TGTGCCAGCAGTTACTCGAACAGGGGGAATGAGCAGTTCTTC. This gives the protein CASSYSNRGNEQFF.

The CDR3 reads CASSDRTSYEQYF. The CDR3 DNA sequence: TGTGCCAGCAGCGACAGGACGAGCTACGAGCAGTACTTC. The chain employs TRBV11-3 and TRBJ2-7; TRBD1 might be the D (6 bases). This CDR3 comprises 13 residues. Germline CDR1 reads SGHNT; CDR2 reads YENEEA. V dropped 5 bases and J dropped 3 bases, with 11 bases sitting between them.

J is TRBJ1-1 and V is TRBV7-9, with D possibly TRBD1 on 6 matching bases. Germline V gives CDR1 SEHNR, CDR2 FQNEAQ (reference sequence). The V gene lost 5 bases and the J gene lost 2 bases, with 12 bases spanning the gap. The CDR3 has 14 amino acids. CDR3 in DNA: TGTGCCAGCAGCCCCGGACAGCTTAACACTGAAGCTTTCTTT. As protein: CASSPGQLNTEAFF.

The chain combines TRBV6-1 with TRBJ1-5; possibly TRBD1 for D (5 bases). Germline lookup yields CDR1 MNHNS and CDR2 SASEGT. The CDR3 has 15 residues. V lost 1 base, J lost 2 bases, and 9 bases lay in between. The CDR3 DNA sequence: TGTGCCAGCAGTGAAGGGCAGGGTGGCAATCAGCCCCAGCATTTT. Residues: CASSEGQGGNQPQHF.

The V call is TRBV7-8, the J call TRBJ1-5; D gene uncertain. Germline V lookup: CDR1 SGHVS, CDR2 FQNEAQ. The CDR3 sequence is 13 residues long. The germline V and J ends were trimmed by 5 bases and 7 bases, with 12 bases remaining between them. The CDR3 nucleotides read TGTGCCAGCAGCCGGGAAGGATTACAGCCCCAGCATTTT. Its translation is CASSREGLQPQHF.

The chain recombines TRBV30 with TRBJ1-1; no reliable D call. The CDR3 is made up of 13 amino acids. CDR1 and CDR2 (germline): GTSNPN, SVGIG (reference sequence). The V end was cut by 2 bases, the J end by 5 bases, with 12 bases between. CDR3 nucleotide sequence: TGTGCCTGGAGTTCACCACCTCGGACTGAAGCTTTCTTT. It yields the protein CAWSSPPRTEAFF.